These T cell receptor beta chains were read from a single sample in a study of cytomegalovirus exposure and HLA in healthy donors. Method: immunoSEQ multiplex PCR; TCRdb's copy keeps in-frame clones and lacks some. The data contain under 140,000 clones, under 85% of them singletons. Sequencing was performed on PBMCs. All receptors derive from a man between 25 and 39 years old in good health and CMV-seropositive. Each CDR3 is given with its conserved first and last residue. The D gene is left open where the match is weak. Clone size appears in some rows only: once, few, many, or a class for an expanded clone.

j_call	clone_size	v_call	d_call	cdr3_nt	cdr3_aa
TRBJ1-1	.	TRBV5-1	.	TGCGCCAGCAGCAGCAGGGATCTGAACACTGAAGCTTTCTTT	CASSSRDLNTEAFF
TRBJ2-7	.	TRBV18	.	TGTGCCAGCTCACCGGGGGGTCACTCCTACGAGCAGTACTTC	CASSPGGHSYEQYF
TRBJ1-2	.	TRBV7-8	.	TGTGCCAGCAGCTTAGGAGGGAACTATGGCTACACCTTC	CASSLGGNYGYTF
TRBJ2-1	.	TRBV5-6	.	TGTGCCAGCAGCTTGCACCTAACCTACAATGAGCAGTTCTTC	CASSLHLTYNEQFF
TRBJ2-5	.	TRBV11-3	TRBD2	TGTGCCAGCAGCTTGGGTACTAGCGGGGGAGCAATTCAAGAGACCCAGTACTTC	CASSLGTSGGAIQETQYF
TRBJ1-1	few	TRBV4-1	TRBD1	TGCGCCAGCAGCCAGCCTGACAGGGACACTGAAGCTTTCTTT	CASSQPDRDTEAFF
TRBJ1-4	.	TRBV30	.	TGTGCCTGGGGCAGGGGCCGGGTCACTAATGAAAAACTGTTTTTT	CAWGRGRVTNEKLFF
TRBJ1-1	.	TRBV5-1	.	TGCGCCAGCAGCTTTTTGGCCGAGAACACTGAAGCTTTCTTT	CASSFLAENTEAFF
TRBJ2-7	.	TRBV19	TRBD2	TGTGCCAGTAGTATAGCTCCACTAGCGGGGGATCAGCAGTACTTC	CASSIAPLAGDQQYF
TRBJ2-3	few	TRBV7-6	TRBD2	TGTGCCAGCAGCTTAGTGACTAGCGGGGGGATGACAGATACGCAGTATTTT	CASSLVTSGGMTDTQYF
TRBJ2-3	.	TRBV21-1	.	TGTGCCAGCAGCAAAGACCCCGTGGGGGACACTGCGCACGATACGCAGTATTTT	CASSKDPVGDTAHDTQYF
TRBJ2-7	.	TRBV30	TRBD1	TGTGCCTGGAGTGCCCCCCGGACAGGTACCTACGAGCAGTACTTC	CAWSAPRTGTYEQYF
TRBJ1-2	.	TRBV6-1	TRBD1	TGTGCCAGCAGCCCAGGGGGTATCTATGGCTACACCTTC	CASSPGGIYGYTF
TRBJ2-7	.	TRBV6-5	.	TGTGCCAGCAGTTACGCGTCCAGGGGCAACGAGCAGTACTTC	CASSYASRGNEQYF
TRBJ2-7	few	TRBV14	TRBD1	TGTGCCAGCAGTTCATCTGGACAGGATCGCTCCTACGAGCAGTACTTC	CASSSSGQDRSYEQYF
TRBJ2-7	.	TRBV9	TRBD1	TGTGCCAGCAGCCCTTCGGGACAGCACTACGAGCAGTACTTC	CASSPSGQHYEQYF
TRBJ1-5	.	TRBV27	TRBD1	TGTGCCAGCAGTTTAGGGACAGGCGACGCGCAGCCCCAGCATTTT	CASSLGTGDAQPQHF
TRBJ2-5	.	TRBV19	TRBD2	TGTGCCAGTAGTATAGACTTCGGGGCGGCGGGGGGCCAAGAGGCCCAGTACTTC	CASSIDFGAAGGQEAQYF
TRBJ2-7	.	TRBV13	TRBD2	TGTGCCAGCAGCTTAGGGGGAGGGTCGGCGCAGTACTTC	CASSLGGGSAQYF
TRBJ1-2	.	TRBV27	.	TGTGCCAGCAGTTTATATAGCGGGAGTGGCTACACCTTC	CASSLYSGSGYTF
TRBJ2-3	.	TRBV9	TRBD1	TGTGCCAGCAGCGTTTTACAGGGGACGCAGTATTTT	CASSVLQGTQYF
TRBJ2-7	.	TRBV6-5	TRBD1	TGTGCCAGCAGTTGGGCTCAGGGGGCGAGGATATACGAGCAGTACTTC	CASSWAQGARIYEQYF
TRBJ2-3	.	TRBV2	TRBD2	TGTGCCAGCAGAGTCCCTTTTAGCGGGGCGCCCACAGATACGCAGTATTTT	CASRVPFSGAPTDTQYF
TRBJ2-3	few	TRBV11-2	TRBD2	TGTGCCAGCAGTTGGACTAGCGGGGGCACAGATACGCAGTATTTT	CASSWTSGGTDTQYF
TRBJ2-1	once	TRBV6-1	.	TGTGCCAGCAGTGAAGCGGGGGGATTCTACAATGAGCAGTTCTTC	CASSEAGGFYNEQFF
TRBJ2-3	.	TRBV5-6	.	TGTGCCAGCAGCTTGGCCCTAGCCGTAGATACGCAGTATTTT	CASSLALAVDTQYF
TRBJ2-3	few	TRBV5-1	TRBD2	TGCGCCAGCAGCTCAGTAGCGGGGTACGGAGATACGCAGTATTTT	CASSSVAGYGDTQYF
TRBJ2-3	once	TRBV10-1	.	TGCGCCAGCAGTCGAGAGGGCGTGAGCACAGATACGCAGTATTTT	CASSREGVSTDTQYF
TRBJ1-1	.	TRBV9	.	TGTGCCAGCAGCCTGAGGGGGAGTACTGAAGCTTTCTTT	CASSLRGSTEAFF
TRBJ1-2	.	TRBV28	.	TGTGCCAGCAGTTCCCCCCCGGGGAGTAATCCTAACTATGGCTACACCTTC	CASSSPPGSNPNYGYTF
TRBJ2-7	.	TRBV4-1	.	TGCGCCAGCAGCCAAGAGCACGGGGCCTACGAGCAGTACTTC	CASSQEHGAYEQYF
TRBJ1-2	once	TRBV2	TRBD1	TGTGCCAGCAGTTTGGACAGGGAGGGCTACACCTTC	CASSLDREGYTF
TRBJ2-7	.	TRBV25-1	TRBD1	TGTGCCAGCAGTGAGTCAGGGGGCTACGAGCAGTACTTC	CASSESGGYEQYF
TRBJ1-2	once	TRBV30	.	TGTGCCTGGAGTGTAAATTATAACTATGGCTACACCTTC	CAWSVNYNYGYTF
TRBJ1-1	.	TRBV9	.	TGTGCCAGCAGCGTAGCTCTGGCAGGGGCGAACACTGAAGCTTTCTTT	CASSVALAGANTEAFF
TRBJ2-5	.	TRBV7-3	TRBD2	TGTGCCAGCAGCTTAGGGTCTAGCGGGGGAGGAGAGACCCAGTACTTC	CASSLGSSGGGETQYF
TRBJ2-2	.	TRBV7-9	TRBD1	TGTGCCAGCAGCTTAGCAGGGGGCTTTGGGACCGGGGAGCTGTTTTTT	CASSLAGGFGTGELFF
TRBJ2-7	.	TRBV10-3	TRBD2	TGTGCCATCAGTGATAAAGCGGGGGGATCCTACGAGCAGTACTTC	CAISDKAGGSYEQYF
TRBJ2-5	.	TRBV7-9	TRBD2	TGTGCCAGCAACCTCGGACTAGCCGAACAACAAGAGACCCAGTACTTC	CASNLGLAEQQETQYF
TRBJ1-2	.	TRBV10-3	.	TGTGCCATCAGTGAGGAGGCGGGACGAGGAACTAACTATGGCTACACCTTC	CAISEEAGRGTNYGYTF
TRBJ2-3	.	TRBV19	TRBD2	TGTGCCAGTATAAGCGGGGGCCCTTGGGATACGCAGTATTTT	CASISGGPWDTQYF
TRBJ1-2	.	TRBV27	TRBD1	TGTGCCAGCAGATCAGGGGGCAAGAACTATGGCTACACCTTC	CASRSGGKNYGYTF
TRBJ1-5	few	TRBV29-1	.	TGCAGCGCCCGCGAGGGGGTGGGTCAGCCCCAGCATTTT	CSAREGVGQPQHF
TRBJ2-7	.	TRBV4-1	.	TGCGCCAGCAGCCAAGATCAGACCTACGAGCAGTACTTC	CASSQDQTYEQYF
TRBJ1-1	.	TRBV7-8	.	TGTGCCAGCAGCTTAGGACAAAACACTGAAGCTTTCTTT	CASSLGQNTEAFF
TRBJ2-1	.	TRBV5-6	TRBD1	TGTGCCAGCAGCTTGCCAGGGGGCTCCTACAATGAGCAGTTCTTC	CASSLPGGSYNEQFF
TRBJ1-2	.	TRBV14	TRBD1	TGTGCCAGCAGCCAGGCAGGGGGTGGCTACACCTTC	CASSQAGGGYTF
TRBJ1-3	.	TRBV30	.	TGTGCCTGGAAGCGGGGAAACACCATATATTTT	CAWKRGNTIYF
TRBJ1-1	.	TRBV7-9	.	TGTGCCAGAAGCTTGGGGGGAGGGCCTACTGAAGCTTTCTTT	CARSLGGGPTEAFF
TRBJ2-3	.	TRBV6-5	.	TGTGCCAGTACAGTGAAGGAGGGGTGGTCAGATACGCAGTATTTT	CASTVKEGWSDTQYF
TRBJ1-2	few	TRBV4-3	TRBD1	TGCGCCAGCAGCCCCCTTCAGGGGGGATATGGCTACACCTTC	CASSPLQGGYGYTF
TRBJ1-1	few	TRBV19	TRBD1	TGTGCCAGTAGTAGAGGACAGGGCGGGGTGGACACTGAAGCTTTCTTT	CASSRGQGGVDTEAFF
TRBJ1-3	.	TRBV5-5	.	TGTGCCAGCAGCCAGGGGCTTGAGGGCCTTTCCGGAAACACCATATATTTT	CASSQGLEGLSGNTIYF
TRBJ1-5	.	TRBV2	.	TGTGCCAGCAGTGAAAAGGGGGAAGATGTACAGCCCCAGCATTTT	CASSEKGEDVQPQHF
TRBJ1-1	.	TRBV30	.	TGTGCCTGGAGTGTACTTAGGACAAACACTGAAGCTTTCTTT	CAWSVLRTNTEAFF